This T cell receptor beta chain was obtained from a study of CD8 T cells in ankylosing spondylitis. Study-level points and caveats: Blood from ankylosing spondylitis patients appeared to carry a characteristic roughly 8-variant TCR beta motif.

This clonotype was seen more than once but under ten times. No antigen is known for it. CDR3 length: 18 residues. Trimming took 7 bases from V and 2 from J; bases not matched to a gene: 8. Germline V gene sequence: CDR1 SNHLY, CDR2 FYNNEI. TCRdb reprocessed the 5' RACE reads with MiXCR, giving one entry per CDR3 protein. The sample yields some 700,000 distinct CDR3 sequences, around a fifth seen once. The chain carries TRBV2 and TRBJ2-1; the match to TRBD2 covers 16 bases. The origin of this receptor is a male donor with ankylosing spondylitis. Sequencing used blood, either unsorted or a sorted T cell fraction (not recorded which). CDR3 DNA: TGTGCCAGCACTAAACTTGGGACTAGCGGGGGGGCCTACAATGAGCAGTTCTTC. Translated: CASTKLGTSGGAYNEQFF.